Listed below are T cell receptor beta chains from one sample, sequenced in a study of response to subunit inactivated influenza vaccine. TCRdb used MiXCR to reprocess the RT-PCR reads, holding one entry per CDR3 protein. The sample lists around 500,000 distinct CDR3 sequences, about a tenth occurring once. The sample in question was PBMCs from blood, obtained about 40 days after vaccination. These receptors all come from a man aged 45 to 65 who received an inactivated influenza vaccine. Each CDR3 is given with its conserved first and last residue. Fields, in order: clone size, V gene, D gene, J gene, CDR3 DNA, CDR3 protein. The D gene is left open where the match is weak. For some rows the clone size is stated as once, few or many, or as a class when expanded; others skip it.

many,TRBV20-1,-,TRBJ1-1,TGCAGTGCTAATCCAAACGGACGGAACACTGAAGCTTTCTTT,CSANPNGRNTEAFF
many,TRBV12-3/TRBV12-4,-,TRBJ2-2,TGTGCCAGCAGTTTTGTAACCGGGGAGCTGTTTTTT,CASSFVTGELFF
-,TRBV29-1,TRBD1,TRBJ2-5,TGCAGCGTATTGGGACAGCAAGAGACCCAGTACTTC,CSVLGQQETQYF
-,TRBV11-2,-,TRBJ2-1,TGTGCCAGCAGCCCAGTACTAGGTGAGCAGTTCTTC,CASSPVLGEQFF
few,TRBV6-2/TRBV6-3,TRBD2,TRBJ2-7,TGTGCCAGCAAGAATAGCGGGGCTGACTACGAGCAGTACTTC,CASKNSGADYEQYF
few,TRBV10-3,TRBD1,TRBJ2-2,TGTGCCATCAGTGGGGGACAGTCGGCCGGGGAGCTGTTTTTT,CAISGGQSAGELFF
few,TRBV29-1,-,TRBJ1-5,TGCAGCGCGTCACAGGGAAGCAATCAGCCCCAGCATTTT,CSASQGSNQPQHF
many,TRBV6-2/TRBV6-3,-,TRBJ2-2,TGTGCCAGCAGTACAGGGTCGAACACCGGGGAGCTGTTTTTT,CASSTGSNTGELFF
few,TRBV11-1,TRBD2,TRBJ2-3,TGTGCCAGCAGCTTCGGAGTTCTAGCGGGGGTGGGCACAGATACGCAGTATTTT,CASSFGVLAGVGTDTQYF
many,TRBV29-1,-,TRBJ2-1,TGCAGCGTTGAGGCGGGCCTAGCTTCCTCCTACAATGAGCAGTTCTTC,CSVEAGLASSYNEQFF
few,TRBV27,TRBD2,TRBJ2-7,TGTGCCAGCAGGCCATCGGGGGGAGGTATCTACTTC,CASRPSGGGIYF
-,TRBV12-3/TRBV12-4,-,TRBJ1-1,TGTGCCAGCAGTTCCGGTTGGGGTAGGGACACTGAAGCTTTCTTT,CASSSGWGRDTEAFF
-,TRBV7-2,-,TRBJ2-1,TGTGCCAGCAGCTTAATAGCGGCTTCCTACAATGAGCAGTTCTTC,CASSLIAASYNEQFF
-,TRBV27,TRBD1,TRBJ2-5,TGTGCCAGCAAGAGGGGGCCTCAAGAGACCCAGTACTTC,CASKRGPQETQYF
-,TRBV2,-,TRBJ1-1,TGTGCCAGCAGTGAAATACGCGGTTTTGCTGAAGCTTTCTTT,CASSEIRGFAEAFF
few,TRBV7-2,-,TRBJ2-5,TGTGCCAGCAGCCACGGATGGGACTTGCGGGAGACCCAGTACTTC,CASSHGWDLRETQYF
-,TRBV7-8,TRBD2,TRBJ2-2,TGTGCCAGCAGCTTAGCGCGACTAGCGGGAGTGTCAGTCGGGGAGCTGTTTTTT,CASSLARLAGVSVGELFF
-,TRBV6-1,TRBD1,TRBJ2-2,TGTGCCAGCAGCCCCAGGGGGACGCCGAACACCGGGGAGCTGTTTTTT,CASSPRGTPNTGELFF
few,TRBV12-3/TRBV12-4,-,TRBJ2-7,TGTGCCAGCAGTTTAGGTTCGGGAGCAATTAGCGAGCAGTACTTC,CASSLGSGAISEQYF
many,TRBV6-1,TRBD1,TRBJ2-7,TGTGCCAGCAGTGAAGCCGGGACAGCACTTTACTACGAGCAGTACTTC,CASSEAGTALYYEQYF
-,TRBV4-2,-,TRBJ2-5,TGTGCCAGCAGCCAAGATGGGGTCGTGGAAGAGACCCAGTACTTC,CASSQDGVVEETQYF
-,TRBV4-1,-,TRBJ2-6,TGCGCCAGCAGCCACCAGGGAGCCTACTCTGGGGCCAACGTCCTGACTTTC,CASSHQGAYSGANVLTF
-,TRBV25-1,-,TRBJ2-5,TGTGCCAGCAGTGGTCAGAGGTACCAAGAGACCCAGTACTTC,CASSGQRYQETQYF
-,TRBV11-2,TRBD1,TRBJ2-7,TGTGCCAGCAGCGGACAGGGAAAGGGCGAGCAGTACTTC,CASSGQGKGEQYF
-,TRBV5-1,TRBD2,TRBJ2-5,TGCGCCAGCAGCTTGTGGACTAGCGGCTTGGAGACCCAGTACTTC,CASSLWTSGLETQYF
many,TRBV20-1,-,TRBJ1-2,TGCAGTGCTTGGGACCGCGATTTATATGGCTACACCTTC,CSAWDRDLYGYTF
-,TRBV10-3,TRBD1,TRBJ2-2,TGTGCCATCAGCTCCCCGACAGGGATGGAATCGGCTAACACCGGGGAGCTGTTTTTT,CAISSPTGMESANTGELFF
few,TRBV15,-,TRBJ2-2,-,CATSGFGAGNTGELFF
many,TRBV5-1,-,TRBJ2-3,TGCGCCAGCAGCGTCGGGACCGCGGCAGATACGCAGTATTTT,CASSVGTAADTQYF
-,TRBV11-3,TRBD2,TRBJ2-1,TGTGCCAGCAGCTTCTCGGCGGGAGGGGTAAATGAGCAGTTCTTC,CASSFSAGGVNEQFF
-,TRBV11-2,TRBD1,TRBJ2-2,TGTGCCAGCAGCTTAGATTGGGCTACGACAGGGTTCGGGGACACCGGGGAGCTGTTTTTT,CASSLDWATTGFGDTGELFF
-,TRBV14,-,TRBJ1-3,TGTGCCAGCAGCCAATTGGTTTCCCACTCTGGAAACACCATATATTTT,CASSQLVSHSGNTIYF
-,TRBV7-2,-,TRBJ2-1,TGTGCCAGCAGCTTAGTAAAAGGGGATAACGTACTCTTC,CASSLVKGDNVLF
many,TRBV12-3/TRBV12-4,-,TRBJ2-1,TGTGCCAGCAGTTCCCTTAGCTCCTACAATGAGCAGTTCTTC,CASSSLSSYNEQFF
few,TRBV6-1,-,TRBJ2-4,TGTGCCAGCAGTCAGATCCACTCAATTAACATTCAGTACTTC,CASSQIHSINIQYF
many,TRBV5-1,-,TRBJ2-5,TGCGCCAGCAGTCCCGCCCAGGGCTCAAAAGAGACCCAGTACTTC,CASSPAQGSKETQYF
-,TRBV20-1,-,TRBJ2-5,TGCAGTGCCGGACACCACCAAGAGACCCAGTACTTC,CSAGHHQETQYF
-,TRBV11-1,-,TRBJ2-1,TGTGCCAGCAGCTTTGGGGGAGACACTGAGCAGTTCTTC,CASSFGGDTEQFF
-,TRBV6-5,-,TRBJ2-7,TGTGCCAGCAGTTACTCGGCGGGGACAAGGTACGAGCAGTACTTC,CASSYSAGTRYEQYF
many,TRBV3-1,-,TRBJ2-7,TGTGCCAGCAGCCAAGTCGGGGGCCACGAGCAGTACTTC,CASSQVGGHEQYF
many,TRBV24-1,TRBD1,TRBJ2-1,TGTGCCACCAGTGATTACCGGGACAGAGACATGAATGAGCAGTTCTTC,CATSDYRDRDMNEQFF
many,TRBV27,-,TRBJ1-1,TGTGCCAGCAGTTGGGCAGAGAACACTGAAGCTTTCTTT,CASSWAENTEAFF
many,TRBV12-3/TRBV12-4,TRBD1,TRBJ2-1,TGTGCCAGCAGTTTTCGGACAGGGCACAATGAGCAGTTCTTC,CASSFRTGHNEQFF
-,TRBV20-1,-,TRBJ2-5,TGCAGTGCTAGAGATCCCCTAGCGCCTCAAGAGACCCAGTACTTC,CSARDPLAPQETQYF
many,TRBV20-1,-,TRBJ2-1,TGCAGTGCTGGGGGACTCGAGACGGTGGATGAGCAGTTCTTC,CSAGGLETVDEQFF
-,TRBV5-1,-,TRBJ1-2,TGCGCCAGCAGCGGGGGACAAATGAACTATGGCTACACCTTC,CASSGGQMNYGYTF
few,TRBV7-8,-,TRBJ1-1,TGTGCCAGCAGCGGAGGCGTTGGGTGGCAGAGGAACACTGAAGCTTTCTTT,CASSGGVGWQRNTEAFF
many,TRBV5-6,-,TRBJ2-1,TGTGCCAGCAGATTGGAATCTAATGAGCAGTTCTTC,CASRLESNEQFF
few,TRBV5-1,-,TRBJ2-2,TGCGCCAGCAGCTGGGACATGACGAACACCGGGGAGCTGTTTTTT,CASSWDMTNTGELFF
-,TRBV18,TRBD1,TRBJ2-1,TGTGCCAGCTCACCAAGGACAGGGTCTCTTCTTGTTGGTGAGCAGTTCTTC,CASSPRTGSLLVGEQFF
few,TRBV18,-,TRBJ1-4,TGTGCCAGCTCACCGGGCCACGGCGGCGAAAAACTGTTTTTT,CASSPGHGGEKLFF
-,TRBV10-1,TRBD2,TRBJ2-1,TGCGCCAGCAGTGAGTCGTCGGGGGGAATTCGGAATGAGCAGTTCTTC,CASSESSGGIRNEQFF
few,TRBV20-1,TRBD2,TRBJ2-3,TGCAGTGCTCCAAGCGGGGGGGCGACAGATACGCAGTATTTT,CSAPSGGATDTQYF
-,TRBV6-1,TRBD1,TRBJ1-5,TGTGCCAGCAGTCGCGGGACAGGGGAAGGTCAGCCCCAGCATTTT,CASSRGTGEGQPQHF
many,TRBV12-3/TRBV12-4,-,TRBJ2-7,TGTGCCAGCAGTAACGGGCCCTCCTACGAGCAGTACTTC,CASSNGPSYEQYF
many,TRBV20-1,TRBD2,TRBJ2-1,TGCAGTGCTTCCCTGACTAGCATCTATGAGCAGTTCTTC,CSASLTSIYEQFF
-,TRBV4-2,-,TRBJ2-3,TGTGCCAGCAGCCCGGCCCATCGCGGGGGCACAGATACGCAGTATTTT,CASSPAHRGGTDTQYF
few,TRBV7-9,TRBD1,TRBJ2-7,TGTGCCAGCAGCAAGGGACAGGGGCTCTACGAGCAGTACTTC,CASSKGQGLYEQYF
few,TRBV11-1,-,TRBJ2-2,TGTGCCAGCAGCTTAGCGCAGGCGAACACCGGGGAGCTGTTTTTT,CASSLAQANTGELFF
-,TRBV5-1,-,TRBJ2-2,TGCGCCAGCAGCTTGGCCGAAGTAAGGGGTGTCACCGGGGAGCTGTTTTTT,CASSLAEVRGVTGELFF